This paragraph reports one TCR beta chain. Germline assignment: CDR1 MNHEY and CDR2 SMNVEV (reference sequence). V gave up 3 bases and J gave up 0 bases; unmatched junction bases: 5. The CDR3 is 16 residues long. This record belongs to a study of cytomegalovirus exposure and HLA in healthy donors. Vbeta (60) and Jbeta (13) primers were used in the PCR. Using immunoSEQ multiplex PCR, the repertoire was profiled, and TCRdb retains in-frame clones only, with some absent. The sample consists of more than 130,000 clones, 73% of them appearing once. The clonotype originates from a human donor in good health. Specimen: PBMCs. This rearrangement joins TRBV27 to TRBJ2-3; 8 positions agree with TRBD2. The CDR3 reads CASSFTSGLSTDTQYF. CDR3 nucleotide sequence: TGTGCCAGCAGTTTCACTAGCGGACTAAGCACAGATACGCAGTATTTT.